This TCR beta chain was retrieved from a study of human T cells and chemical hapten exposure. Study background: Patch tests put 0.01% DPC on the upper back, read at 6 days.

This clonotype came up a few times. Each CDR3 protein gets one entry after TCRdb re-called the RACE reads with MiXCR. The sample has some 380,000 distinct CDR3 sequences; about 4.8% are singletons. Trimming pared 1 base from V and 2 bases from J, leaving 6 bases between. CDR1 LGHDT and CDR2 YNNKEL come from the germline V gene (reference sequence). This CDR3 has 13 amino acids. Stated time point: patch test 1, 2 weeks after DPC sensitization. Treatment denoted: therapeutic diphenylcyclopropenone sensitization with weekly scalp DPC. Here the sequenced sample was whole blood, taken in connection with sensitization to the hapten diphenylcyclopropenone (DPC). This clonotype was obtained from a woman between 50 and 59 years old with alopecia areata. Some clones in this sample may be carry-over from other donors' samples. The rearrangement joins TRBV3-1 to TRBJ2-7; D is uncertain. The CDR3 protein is CASSQVSTYEQYF. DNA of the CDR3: TGTGCCAGCAGCCAAGTTTCCACCTACGAGCAGTACTTC.